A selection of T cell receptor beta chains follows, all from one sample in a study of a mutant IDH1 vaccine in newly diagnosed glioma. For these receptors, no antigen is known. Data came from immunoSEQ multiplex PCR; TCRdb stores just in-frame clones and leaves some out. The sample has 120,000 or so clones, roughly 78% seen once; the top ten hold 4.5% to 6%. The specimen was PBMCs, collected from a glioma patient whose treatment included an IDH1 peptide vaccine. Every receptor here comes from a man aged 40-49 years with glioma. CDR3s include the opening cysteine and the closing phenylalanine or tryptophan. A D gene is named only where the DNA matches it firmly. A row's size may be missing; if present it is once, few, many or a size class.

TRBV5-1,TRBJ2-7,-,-,CASSLDNYEQYF,TGCGCCAGCAGCTTGGATAACTACGAGCAGTACTTC
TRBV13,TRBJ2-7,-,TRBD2,CASKSSGTYEQYF,TGTGCCAGCAAATCGAGCGGGACCTACGAGCAGTACTTC
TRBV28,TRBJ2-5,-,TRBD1,CASRSDRARETQYF,TGTGCCAGCAGGTCGGACAGGGCCCGAGAGACCCAGTACTTC
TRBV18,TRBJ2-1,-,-,CASSINSYNEQFF,TGTGCCAGCTCAATCAACTCCTACAATGAGCAGTTCTTC
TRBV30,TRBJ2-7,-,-,CAWSGSGYEQYF,TGTGCCTGGAGTGGCAGTGGCTACGAGCAGTACTTC
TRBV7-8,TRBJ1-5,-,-,CASSPTEGNQPQHF,TGTGCCAGCAGCCCCACGGAGGGGAATCAGCCCCAGCATTTT
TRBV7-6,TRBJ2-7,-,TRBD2,CASSTTSGGAYEQYF,TGTGCCAGCAGCACGACTAGCGGGGGGGCCTACGAGCAGTACTTC
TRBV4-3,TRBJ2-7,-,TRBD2,CASSHTGGREQYF,TGCGCCAGCAGCCATACGGGGGGGCGGGAGCAGTACTTC
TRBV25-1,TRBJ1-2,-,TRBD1,CASSDNRGRVYGYTF,TGTGCCAGCAGTGACAACAGGGGGCGCGTCTATGGCTACACCTTC
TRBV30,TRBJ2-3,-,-,CAWSTGAQDTQYF,TGTGCCTGGAGTACGGGAGCGCAAGATACGCAGTATTTT
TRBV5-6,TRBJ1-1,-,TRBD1,CASSWDRREAFF,TGTGCCAGCAGCTGGGACAGGCGTGAAGCTTTCTTT
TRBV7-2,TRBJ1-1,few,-,CASSRTNTEAFF,TGTGCCAGCAGTAGGACGAACACTGAAGCTTTCTTT
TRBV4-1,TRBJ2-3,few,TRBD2,CASSPLSLAASTDTQYF,TGCGCCAGCAGCCCCTTGTCACTAGCGGCTAGCACAGATACGCAGTATTTT
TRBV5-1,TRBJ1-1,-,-,CASSKGSEGLNTEAFF,TGCGCCAGCAGTAAGGGGTCGGAAGGTCTGAACACTGAAGCTTTCTTT
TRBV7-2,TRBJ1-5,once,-,CASSPLRGQPQHF,TGTGCCAGCAGCCCCCTGAGGGGGCAGCCCCAGCATTTT
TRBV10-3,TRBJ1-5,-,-,CAISDWRKDQPQHF,TGTGCCATCAGTGATTGGAGGAAGGATCAGCCCCAGCATTTT
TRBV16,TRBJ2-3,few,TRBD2,CASSPLAGGTTDTQYF,TGTGCCAGCAGCCCGTTAGCGGGGGGGACCACAGATACGCAGTATTTT
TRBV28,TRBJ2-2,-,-,CASSRAAGELFF,TGTGCCAGCAGCCGGGCGGCCGGGGAGCTGTTTTTT
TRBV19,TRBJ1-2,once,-,CASSFVEGFSPYGYTF,TGTGCCAGTAGTTTCGTGGAGGGGTTTAGCCCCTATGGCTACACCTTC
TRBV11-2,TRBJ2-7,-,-,CASSPGTTIDYEQYF,TGTGCCAGCAGCCCCGGGACAACGATCGACTACGAGCAGTACTTC
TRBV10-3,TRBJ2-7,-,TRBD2,CAITALLAGGTYEQYF,TGTGCCATCACTGCCCTCCTCGCGGGAGGAACCTACGAGCAGTACTTC
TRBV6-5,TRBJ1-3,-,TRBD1,CASSYGRGRTGNTIYF,TGTGCCAGCAGTTACGGGAGGGGGCGAACCGGAAACACCATATATTTT
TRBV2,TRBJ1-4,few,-,CASTPWGVNEKLFF,TGTGCCAGCACTCCATGGGGCGTTAATGAAAAACTGTTTTTT
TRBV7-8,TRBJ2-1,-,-,CASNPLALSYNEQFF,TGTGCCAGCAACCCTCTAGCGCTTTCCTACAATGAGCAGTTCTTC
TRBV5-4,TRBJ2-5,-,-,CASSLGTLETQYF,TGTGCCAGCAGCCTCGGGACACTAGAGACCCAGTACTTC
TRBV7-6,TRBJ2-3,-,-,CASSLIWGTDTQYF,TGTGCCAGCAGCTTGATATGGGGCACAGATACGCAGTATTTT